This T cell receptor (beta chain) stems from a study of spatial heterogeneity in lung cancer. Overall study findings and caveats: Tracking of tumor mutation counts was seen in expanded intratumoral alpha and beta TCR counts. Estimates put coverage of tumor T cells 7% to 8.5% for alpha and 11% to 15% for beta chains. There was tracking of ubiquitous and regional nonsynonymous mutations by the respective counts of ubiquitous and regional expanded TCRs.

This CDR3 comprises 14 residues. The V gene's germline CDR1 is MNHNS and CDR2 SASEGT. Trimming stripped 4 bases from V and 3 bases from J, with 10 bases between. Time point: sample taken at primary tumor resection. The donors, around 71 patients with untreated early-stage non-small cell lung cancer, provided the samples. This clonotype is medium-sized within its sample. Antigen: not known. Each CDR3 protein is one row after TCRdb ran MiXCR on the 5' RACE reads. Among 10,000 to 15,000 distinct CDR3 sequences listed, 6% to 7% were seen once. This sequence joins TRBV6-1 and TRBJ1-5, with no clear D. This clonotype was obtained from a female donor with early-stage non-small cell lung cancer. The material was lung tumor tissue, obtained at surgery. In nucleotides, the CDR3 is TGTGCCAGCAGTGTACGGGCGACCAATCAGCCCCAGCATTTT. It codes for CASSVRATNQPQHF.